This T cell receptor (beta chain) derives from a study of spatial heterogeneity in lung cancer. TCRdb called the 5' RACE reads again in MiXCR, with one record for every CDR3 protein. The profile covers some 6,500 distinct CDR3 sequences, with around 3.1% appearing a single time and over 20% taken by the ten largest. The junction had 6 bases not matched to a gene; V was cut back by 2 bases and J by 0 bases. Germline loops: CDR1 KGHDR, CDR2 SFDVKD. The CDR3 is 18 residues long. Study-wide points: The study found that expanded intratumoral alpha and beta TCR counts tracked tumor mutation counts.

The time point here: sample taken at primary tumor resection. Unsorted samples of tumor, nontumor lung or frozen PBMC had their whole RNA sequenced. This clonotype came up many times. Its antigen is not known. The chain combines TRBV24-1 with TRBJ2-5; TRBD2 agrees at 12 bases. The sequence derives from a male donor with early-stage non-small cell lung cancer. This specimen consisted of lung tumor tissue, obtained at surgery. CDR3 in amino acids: CATSDSRTSGVYQETQYF. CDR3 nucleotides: TGTGCCACCAGTGATTCGCGGACTAGCGGGGTATACCAAGAGACCCAGTACTTC.